A few counts support the clone carrying this TCR beta chain. The PCR ran on 60 Vbeta and 13 Jbeta primers. Only in-frame clones appear in the TCRdb table, and some are missing; sequencing was by immunoSEQ multiplex PCR. The table records about 73,000 clones, about 75% of them present only once. The entry originates in a study of cytomegalovirus exposure and HLA in healthy donors. The origin of this receptor is a man aged 70-80 years in good health and CMV-seronegative. Sample: PBMCs.

This CDR3 reads CASSLIPGQNTEAFF. The CDR3 DNA reads TGCGCCAGCAGCTTGATTCCGGGACAGAACACTGAAGCTTTCTTT. The chain carries TRBV5-1 and TRBJ1-1, with D tentatively TRBD1 (6 bases). The germline gives CDR1 SGHRS, CDR2 YFSETQ. Trimming took off 1 base at V and 1 base at J, with 11 bases between the two ends. The length of the CDR3 is 15 residues. The variable domain in full, with the rest retrieved from reference TRBV5-1 and TRBJ1-1, is KAGVTQTPRYLIKTRGQQVTLSCSPISGHRSVSWYQQTPGQGLQFLFEYFSETQRNKGNFPGRFSGRQFSNSRSEMNVSTLELGDSALYLCASSLIPGQNTEAFFGQGTRLTVV.